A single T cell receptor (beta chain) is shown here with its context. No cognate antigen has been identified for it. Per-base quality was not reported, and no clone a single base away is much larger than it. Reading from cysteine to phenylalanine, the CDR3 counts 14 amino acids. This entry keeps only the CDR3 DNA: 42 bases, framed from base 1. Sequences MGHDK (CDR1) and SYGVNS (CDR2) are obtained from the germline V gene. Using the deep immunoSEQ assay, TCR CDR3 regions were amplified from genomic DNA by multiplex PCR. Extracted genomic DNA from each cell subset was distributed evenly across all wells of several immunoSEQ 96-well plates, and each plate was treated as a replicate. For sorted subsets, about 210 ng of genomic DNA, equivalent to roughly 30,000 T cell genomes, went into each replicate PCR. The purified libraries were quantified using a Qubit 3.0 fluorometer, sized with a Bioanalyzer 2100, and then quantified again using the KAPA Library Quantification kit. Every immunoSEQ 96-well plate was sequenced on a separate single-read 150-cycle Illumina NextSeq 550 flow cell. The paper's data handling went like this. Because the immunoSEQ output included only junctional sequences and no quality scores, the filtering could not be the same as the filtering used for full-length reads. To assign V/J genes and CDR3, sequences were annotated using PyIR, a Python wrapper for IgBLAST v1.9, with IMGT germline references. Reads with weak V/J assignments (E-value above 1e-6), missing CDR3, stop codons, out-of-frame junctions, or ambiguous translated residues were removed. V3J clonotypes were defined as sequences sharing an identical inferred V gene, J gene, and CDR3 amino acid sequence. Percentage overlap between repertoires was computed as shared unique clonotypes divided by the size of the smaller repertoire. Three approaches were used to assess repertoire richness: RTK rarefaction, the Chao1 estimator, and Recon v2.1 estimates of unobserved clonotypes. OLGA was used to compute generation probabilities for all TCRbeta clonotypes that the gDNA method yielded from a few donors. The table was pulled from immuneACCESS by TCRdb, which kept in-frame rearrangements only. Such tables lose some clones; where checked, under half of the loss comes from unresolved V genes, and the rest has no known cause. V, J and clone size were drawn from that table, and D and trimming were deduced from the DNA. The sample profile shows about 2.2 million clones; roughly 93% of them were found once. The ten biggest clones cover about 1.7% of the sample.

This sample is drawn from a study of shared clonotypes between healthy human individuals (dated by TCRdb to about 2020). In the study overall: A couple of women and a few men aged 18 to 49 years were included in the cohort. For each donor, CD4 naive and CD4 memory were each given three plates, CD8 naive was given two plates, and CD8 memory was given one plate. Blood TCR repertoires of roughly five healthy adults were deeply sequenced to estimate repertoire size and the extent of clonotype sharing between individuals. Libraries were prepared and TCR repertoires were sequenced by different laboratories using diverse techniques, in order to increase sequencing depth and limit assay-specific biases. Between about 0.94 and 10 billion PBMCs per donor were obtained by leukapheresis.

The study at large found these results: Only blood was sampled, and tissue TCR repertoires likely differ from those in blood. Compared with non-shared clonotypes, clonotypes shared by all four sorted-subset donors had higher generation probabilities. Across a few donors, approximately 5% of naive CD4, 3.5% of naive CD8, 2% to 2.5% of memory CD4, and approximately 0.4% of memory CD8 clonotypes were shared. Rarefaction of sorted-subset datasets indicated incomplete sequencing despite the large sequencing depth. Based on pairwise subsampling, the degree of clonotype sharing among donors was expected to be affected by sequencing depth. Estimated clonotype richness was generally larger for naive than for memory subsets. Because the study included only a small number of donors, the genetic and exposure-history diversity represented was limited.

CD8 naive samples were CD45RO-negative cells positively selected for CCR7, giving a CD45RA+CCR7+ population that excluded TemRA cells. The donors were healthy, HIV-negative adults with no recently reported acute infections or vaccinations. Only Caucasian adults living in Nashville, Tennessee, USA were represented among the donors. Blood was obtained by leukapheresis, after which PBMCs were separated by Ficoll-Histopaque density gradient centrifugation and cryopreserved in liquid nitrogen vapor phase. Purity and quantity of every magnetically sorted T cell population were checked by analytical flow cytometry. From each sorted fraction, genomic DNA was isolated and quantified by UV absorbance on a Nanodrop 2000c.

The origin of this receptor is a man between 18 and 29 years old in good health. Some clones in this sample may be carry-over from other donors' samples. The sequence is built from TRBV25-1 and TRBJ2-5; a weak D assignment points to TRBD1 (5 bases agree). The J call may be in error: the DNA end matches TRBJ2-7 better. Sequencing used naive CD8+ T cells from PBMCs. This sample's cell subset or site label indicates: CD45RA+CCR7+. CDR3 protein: CASSAIGGAYEQYF. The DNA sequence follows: TGTGCCAGCAGTGCCATCGGTGGGGCGTACGAGCAGTACTTC.